The 25 T cell receptor beta chains in this list originate from one sample, sequenced in a study of blood T cell repertoires in COVID-19. Sequencing was performed with immunoSEQ multiplex PCR; in TCRdb, only in-frame clones are kept and a portion is missing. This table has some 100,000 clones, approximately 87% appearing once. Sequenced input: peripheral blood. The receptors shown here come from a woman in her fifties or sixties with acute or convalescent COVID-19.

The CDR3 sequence is CAISEGQLNTEAFF. CDR3 coding DNA: TGTGCCATCAGTGAGGGACAGCTGAACACTGAAGCTTTCTTT. The chain has TRBV10-3 and TRBJ1-1; TRBD1 might be the D (6 bases). Trimming shortened V by 2 bases and J by 0 bases, and 7 bases separated the two germline ends. There are 14 residues in the CDR3. Germline CDR1 reads ENHRY; CDR2 reads SYGVKD.

This clone was recorded a few times. The chain joins TRBV3-1 (or the pseudogene TRBV3-2) to TRBJ2-1; 10 nucleotides agree with TRBD2. J was trimmed by 4 bases and V by 5 bases; bases with no gene match: 8. Germline-derived CDR1 and CDR2 are LGHDT and YNNKEL (reference sequence). This CDR3 contains 16 residues. In nucleotides, the CDR3 is TGTGCCAGCAGCTCCCTCGGGACTAGCGATTACAATGAGCAGTTCTTC. Translated: CASSSLGTSDYNEQFF.

The chain carries TRBV6-5 and TRBJ2-7, with D perhaps matching TRBD2 (5 bases). CDR1 and CDR2 from the germline V gene are MNHEY and SVGAGI. The V gene lost 6 bases and the J gene lost 3 bases, with 15 bases spanning the gap. CDR3 length: 14 residues. The CDR3 DNA follows: TGTGCCAGCAGCGCCGGAGGTGGGTTCTACGAGCAGTACTTC. Its translation: CASSAGGGFYEQYF.

V usage is TRBV19 and J usage is TRBJ1-1; no definite D call. Germline V CDR1 and CDR2: LNHDA, SQIVND (reference sequence). This CDR3 region has 15 residues. Deletions cut 6 bases from V and 0 bases from J, with 14 bases between. CDR3 amino acids: CASREGGRMNTEAFF. CDR3 in DNA: TGTGCCAGTAGGGAGGGAGGAAGGATGAACACTGAAGCTTTCTTT.

The chain has TRBV20-1 and TRBJ1-1; D perhaps matches TRBD1 (6 bases). Trimming removed 3 bases at V and 2 bases at J, with 16 bases between. The length of the CDR3 is 15 residues. Germline lookup yields CDR1 DFQATT and CDR2 SNEGSKA (reference sequence). The chain's CDR3 is CSASDQGKPNTEAFF. The CDR3 DNA reads TGCAGTGCTAGTGATCAGGGGAAGCCCAACACTGAAGCTTTCTTT.

This sequence joins TRBV11-1 and TRBJ2-3; D possibly corresponds to TRBD2 (6 bases). This CDR3 comprises 15 residues. V lost 5 bases and J 2 bases, leaving 14 bases between the germline ends. Germline lookup yields CDR1 SGHAT and CDR2 FQDESV (reference sequence). CDR3 amino acids: CASSPAGNPTDTQYF. The CDR3 DNA sequence: TGTGCCAGCAGCCCCGCGGGGAACCCCACAGATACGCAGTATTTT.

The chain carries TRBV7-2 and TRBJ2-1; weak D call: TRBD2 (5 bases). The germline V gene encodes CDR1 SGHTA and CDR2 FQGNSA. CDR3 size: 14 residues. Trimming cost V 4 bases and J 12 bases, with 19 bases left between them. The CDR3: CASSSIGERTRQFF. CDR3 in DNA: TGTGCCAGCAGCTCCATCGGGGAACGGACGAGGCAGTTCTTC.

CDR3 sequence (DNA): TGTGCCAGCAAAACGTCAGGGGATAGCAATCAGCCCCAGCATTTT. It is translated as CASKTSGDSNQPQHF. The genes are TRBV6-5 and TRBJ1-5; the D gene is possibly TRBD1 (6 bases). CDR1 and CDR2 from the germline V gene are MNHEY and SVGAGI. The V end lost 7 bases, the J end lost 0 bases, and 13 bases lay between the germline ends. The length of the CDR3 is 15 residues.

V gene TRBV30 combines with J gene TRBJ2-1; TRBD2 aligns across 14 bases. The CDR3 sequence is 15 residues long. The germline V gene has CDR1 GTSNPN and CDR2 SVGIG (reference sequence). J gave up 8 bases and V 2 bases, and 5 bases lay outside the gene matches. CDR3 bases: TGTGCCTGGAGTAGACTAGCGGGAGGGCGAGATGAGCAGTTCTTC. This encodes CAWSRLAGGRDEQFF.

The CDR3 region has the DNA TGTGCCAGCAGTGAGGGACTCATGTATGGCTACACCTTC. This codes for CASSEGLMYGYTF. This chain connects TRBV6-1 to TRBJ1-2, with D perhaps TRBD1 (5 bases). Germline V gene lookup returns CDR1 MNHNS and CDR2 SASEGT. The CDR3 runs 13 residues. V was cut by 3 bases and J by 5 bases, with 10 bases left in between.

CDR3 residues: CASSWAAGTENIQYF. The CDR3 nucleotides are TGCGCCAGCAGCTGGGCAGCCGGGACAGAAAACATTCAGTACTTC. V usage is TRBV5-1 and J usage is TRBJ2-4; the match to TRBD1 covers 7 bases. Trimming cost V 3 bases and J 5 bases; bases outside gene matches: 8. CDR1 is SGHRS and CDR2 is YFSETQ in the germline V gene. This CDR3 has 15 amino acids. The variable domain in full, completed from reference TRBV5-1 and TRBJ2-4, reads KAGVTQTPRYLIKTRGQQVTLSCSPISGHRSVSWYQQTPGQGLQFLFEYFSETQRNKGNFPGRFSGRQFSNSRSEMNVSTLELGDSALYLCASSWAAGTENIQYFGAGTRLSVL.

This chain links TRBV19 with TRBJ1-5; TRBD1 matches at 7 bases. With 4 bases clipped from V and 4 bases from J, the junction kept 7 bases outside the gene matches. This CDR3 comprises 15 residues. Germline lookup yields CDR1 LNHDA and CDR2 SQIVND (reference sequence). The chain's CDR3 is CASSKGGQANQPQHF. In nucleotides, the CDR3 is TGTGCCAGTAGTAAAGGTGGACAGGCTAATCAGCCCCAGCATTTT.

The chain combines TRBV6-2 or TRBV6-3 with TRBJ2-7, with D hard to call. There are 11 residues in the CDR3. Germline V gene lookup returns CDR1 MNHEY and CDR2 SVGEGT. Trimming shortened V by 6 bases and J by 3 bases, and 6 bases separated the two germline ends. The CDR3 spells CASSLYYEQYF. CDR3 sequence (DNA): TGTGCCAGCAGCTTATACTACGAGCAGTACTTC.

The genes are TRBV20-1 and TRBJ2-3; D might be TRBD2 (6 bases). Germline V CDR1 and CDR2: DFQATT, SNEGSKA (reference sequence). The CDR3 consists of 11 residues. The V end lost 3 bases, the J end lost 8 bases, and 9 bases lay between the germline ends. CDR3 sequence reads: CSARGGGTQYF. The CDR3, as DNA: TGCAGTGCTAGGGGGGGAGGTACGCAGTATTTT.

The rearrangement uses TRBV24-1 and TRBJ2-1; 7 nucleotides agree with TRBD2. This CDR3 comprises 13 residues. Trimming at V came to 9 bases and at J to 9 bases, leaving 10 bases not matched to a gene. Germline V CDR1 and CDR2: KGHDR, SFDVKD. The CDR3 is CATREEGRGEQFF. In DNA, the CDR3 is TGTGCCACCCGGGAGGAGGGGAGGGGTGAGCAGTTCTTC.

V gene TRBV9 combines with J gene TRBJ1-1, with TRBD1 identical over 7 bases. Per the germline V gene, CDR1 is SGDLS and CDR2 is YYNGEE. The CDR3 runs to 17 residues. Losses at the gene ends were 3 bases for V and 8 bases for J; bases not matched to a gene: 19. The chain's CDR3 is CASSAPFQGVGSLEAFF. The CDR3 coding sequence is TGTGCCAGCAGCGCCCCTTTTCAGGGGGTCGGGTCGCTGGAAGCTTTCTTT.

This clone was observed a few times. In nucleotides, the CDR3 is TGTGCCAGTAGGGACACATTGCACTATGGCTACACCTTC. Its translation is CASRDTLHYGYTF. The gene calls are TRBV19 and TRBJ1-2; tentatively, D is TRBD1 (5 bases). V was pared by 6 bases and J by 3 bases, with 11 bases between. Looked up from germline, CDR1 is LNHDA and CDR2 is SQIVND (reference sequence). The CDR3 runs to 13 residues.

The chain couples TRBV19 to TRBJ2-1; 8 nucleotides align to TRBD1. The trim removed 7 bases at V and 8 bases at J, leaving 13 bases unmatched. The CDR3 covers 15 residues. CDR1 and CDR2 from the germline V gene are LNHDA and SQIVND (reference sequence). The CDR3 DNA is TGTGCCAGTACCAACAGGGGGAGTCGGCGCGATGAGCAGTTCTTC. Its translation is CASTNRGSRRDEQFF.

This clone was seen a single time. This chain joins TRBV28 and TRBJ2-7, with a weak D call TRBD1 (5 bases). Germline V lookup: CDR1 MDHEN, CDR2 SYDVKM. Trimming pared 5 bases from V and 4 bases from J, leaving 12 bases between. This CDR3 is built from 13 residues. The CDR3 DNA sequence: TGTGCCAGCAGTACCCCAGGGTTTTACGAGCAGTACTTC. This codes for CASSTPGFYEQYF. Drawing the rest from reference TRBV28 and TRBJ2-7, the complete variable domain is DVKVTQSSRYLVKRTGEKVFLECVQDMDHENMFWYRQDPGLGLRLIYFSYDVKMKEKGDIPEGYSVSREKKERFSLILESASTNQTSMYLCASSTPGFYEQYFGPGTRLTVT.

The chain is built from TRBV7-2 and TRBJ2-5, with D uncertain. V was shortened by 2 bases and J by 0 bases, with 4 bases between the two germline ends. Per germline, CDR1 SGHTA and CDR2 FQGNSA. The CDR3 covers 13 residues. The CDR3 DNA reads TGTGCCAGCAGCTTACGTTACCAAGAGACCCAGTACTTC. Its protein is CASSLRYQETQYF.

J is TRBJ1-5 and V is TRBV20-1; D unclear. The CDR3 runs to 15 residues. V was pared by 3 bases and J by 0 bases, with 12 bases between. The germline V gene has CDR1 DFQATT and CDR2 SNEGSKA (reference sequence). CDR3 in DNA: TGCAGTGCTAGTGAGGGCATTAATAGCAATCAGCCCCAGCATTTT. Amino acids: CSASEGINSNQPQHF.

The chain links TRBV6-6 to TRBJ2-3; the match to TRBD2 covers 9 bases. The CDR3 is 16 amino acids. Per the germline V gene, CDR1 is MNHNY and CDR2 is SVGAGI (reference sequence). With 8 bases clipped from V and 3 bases from J, the junction kept 12 bases outside the gene matches. The CDR3 protein is CASLSGGSGGTDTQYF. The CDR3 nucleotides are TGTGCCAGCCTAAGCGGGGGTAGCGGGGGAACAGATACGCAGTATTTT.

The V and J genes are TRBV27 and TRBJ2-1; D unresolved. From germline, CDR1 is MNHEY and CDR2 SMNVEV (reference sequence). Trimming took off 2 bases at V and 7 bases at J, with 9 bases between the two ends. CDR3 length equals 13 residues. Written as DNA, the CDR3 is TGTGCCAGCAGTTTAGAGCCGGGTAATGAGCAGTTCTTC. Protein: CASSLEPGNEQFF.

The chain links TRBV9 to TRBJ1-2; a possible D gene is TRBD1 (6 bases). Germline CDR1 and CDR2: SGDLS and YYNGEE. The CDR3 extends over 15 amino acids. Trimming cost V 0 bases and J 4 bases, with 13 bases left between them. CDR3 sequence (DNA): TGTGCCAGCAGCGTAGCAGGGGCCCCCGGCTATGGCTACACCTTC. Translating gives CASSVAGAPGYGYTF.

This chain connects TRBV4-2 to TRBJ2-7; 7 bases are a match to TRBD2. Germline V gene sequence: CDR1 LGHNA, CDR2 YNFKEQ. The CDR3 is 13 amino acids. Trimming at V came to 5 bases and at J to 4 bases, leaving 5 bases not matched to a gene. CDR3 sequence (DNA): TGTGCCAGCAGCAGCGGGGAGGGATACGAGCAGTACTTC. It translates to CASSSGEGYEQYF.